These 25 T cell receptor beta chains were sequenced from one sample in a study of long-term antiretroviral therapy in people with HIV. Sequencing relied on immunoSEQ assay v3.0, run at survey level. Here immunoSEQ multiplex PCR was the method, and the copy in TCRdb shows in-frame clones only, minus some. The sample contains some 48,000 clones, approximately 79% of which appear only once. The sample here was unsorted PBMCs, taken 0.8 years after starting antiretroviral therapy. Receptor source: a woman between 18 and 29 years old with HIV.

The V and J genes are TRBV7-3 and TRBJ1-5; D ambiguous. There are 16 residues in the CDR3. Germline values: CDR1 SGHTA, CDR2 FQGTGA. The ends were cut back, 0 bases at V and 1 base at J, with 10 bases in the middle. The DNA for the CDR3 is TGTGCCAGCAGCTTAACCGGTGCCTGGAGCAATCAGCCCCAGCATTTT. Translating it yields CASSLTGAWSNQPQHF.

J is TRBJ1-4 and V is TRBV9; no definite D call. This CDR3 is built from 14 residues. Between the trimmed V and J ends, which lost 1 base and 0 bases, there was a span of 4 bases. Germline V gives CDR1 SGDLS, CDR2 YYNGEE. This CDR3 reads CASSVTATNEKLFF. CDR3 coding DNA: TGTGCCAGCAGCGTAACTGCAACTAATGAAAAACTGTTTTTT.

The chain is built from TRBV27 and TRBJ2-3, with no clear D. CDR1 and CDR2 from the germline V gene are MNHEY and SMNVEV (reference sequence). This CDR3 spans 13 amino acids. V lost 2 bases and J lost 6, with 9 bases in between. The CDR3 region is CASSLMSRDTQYF. The CDR3 DNA reads TGTGCCAGCAGTTTAATGAGCAGGGATACGCAGTATTTT.

This clone was seen only once. The V gene is TRBV7-2, the J gene TRBJ1-1; the D gene is possibly TRBD1 (6 bases). Germline loops: CDR1 SGHTA, CDR2 FQGNSA. V shed 2 bases and J shed 5 bases, with 18 bases lying between them. This CDR3 has 16 amino acids. The DNA of the CDR3 is TGTGCCAGCAGCTTACGGGGGGGGCAGGCGGATACTGAAGCTTTCTTT. Amino acid sequence: CASSLRGGQADTEAFF.

The J gene is TRBJ2-7, the V gene TRBV4-2, with 10 bases that match TRBD2. The germline V gene has CDR1 LGHNA and CDR2 YNFKEQ. V lost 0 bases, J lost 4 bases, and 6 bases stayed unmatched. The CDR3 runs 16 residues. CDR3 nucleotides: TGTGCCAGCAGCCAAGAGTCCGGGACTAGCGTTTACGAGCAGTACTTC. This translates into CASSQESGTSVYEQYF.

This clone showed up just a few times. The chain employs TRBV6-5 and TRBJ1-5; D is unresolved. Germline V gene data show CDR1 as MNHEY and CDR2 as SVGAGI. V was clipped by 7 bases and J by 7 bases, with 20 bases between them. This CDR3 contains 15 residues. The CDR3 DNA reads TGTGCCAGCATGCCTCGGTGGGGTCTCGGACAGCCCCAGCATTTT. It codes for CASMPRWGLGQPQHF.

CDR3 in DNA: TGTGCCAGCAGCTTACTGGGGACAGTTAATGAAAAACTGTTTTTT. Its protein product is CASSLLGTVNEKLFF. The rearrangement joins TRBV7-9 to TRBJ1-4, with TRBD1 matching over 7 bases. CDR1 is SEHNR and CDR2 is FQNEAQ in the germline V gene (reference sequence). The CDR3 is 15 amino acids. The trim removed 2 bases at V and 4 bases at J, leaving 4 bases unmatched.

Worth noting for this clone: Its ends do not fully match the called genes, so a read error is possible. The chain is built from TRBV7-7 and TRBJ2-7; 7 bases align to TRBD2. This CDR3 has 14 amino acids. CDR1 and CDR2 from the germline V gene are SSHAT and FNYEAQ (reference sequence). CDR3 bases: TGTGCTAGCAGCCCAGAGCGGGGCTCCTACGAGCAGTACTTC. Protein: CASSPERGSYEQYF.

The chain recombines TRBV27 with TRBJ1-4; possible D gene TRBD1, 6 bases. The length of the CDR3 is 15 residues. Trimming removed 3 bases at V and 8 bases at J, with 16 bases between. Germline-derived CDR1 and CDR2 are MNHEY and SMNVEV (reference sequence). CDR3 sequence (DNA): TGTGCCAGCAGTTTCTACAGGGAGTCTCGCGAAAAACTGTTTTTT. This encodes CASSFYRESREKLFF.

The rearrangement joins TRBV10-1 to TRBJ2-3, with 8 positions matching TRBD2. The CDR3 has 18 residues. Germline V gene sequence: CDR1 WNHNN, CDR2 SYGVQD (reference sequence). The V and J ends lost 3 bases and 0 bases, in that order; junction bases with no gene match: 11. CDR3 nucleotide sequence: TGCGCCAGCAGTGATCGGGCGGGAGGTCCCCCGAGCACAGATACGCAGTATTTT. As protein: CASSDRAGGPPSTDTQYF.

The chain uses TRBV18 and TRBJ2-5, with 9 bases aligning to TRBD2. With 1 base clipped from V and 5 bases from J, the junction kept 8 bases outside the gene matches. This CDR3 region has 16 residues. Germline V gene lookup returns CDR1 KGHSH and CDR2 LQKENI. CDR3 residues: CASSPLAGVSGETQYF. In DNA form, the CDR3 reads TGTGCCAGCTCACCACTAGCGGGAGTGTCTGGGGAGACCCAGTACTTC. The full variable domain, its missing parts supplied by reference TRBV18 and TRBJ2-5, is NAGVMQNPRHLVRRRGQEARLRCSPMKGHSHVYWYRQLPEEGLKFMVYLQKENIIDESGMPKERFSAEFPKEGPSILRIQQVVRGDSAAYFCASSPLAGVSGETQYFGPGTRLLVL.

The rearrangement links TRBV29-1 to TRBJ2-7; no firm D call. CDR1 and CDR2 (germline): SQVTM, ANQGSEA. The germline V and J ends were trimmed by 6 bases and 0 bases, with 15 bases remaining between them. The CDR3 has 14 residues. CDR3 amino acids: CSVSNRAPSYEQYF. CDR3 DNA: TGCAGCGTGTCAAACCGGGCCCCCTCCTACGAGCAGTACTTC.

V and J are TRBV7-3 and TRBJ2-1, with 11 positions matching TRBD2. CDR3 length equals 17 residues. The V gene end was trimmed by 0 bases and the J gene end by 4 bases; junction bases not matched to a gene: 5. In germline, CDR1 is SGHTA, CDR2 FQGTGA. The CDR3 spells CASSLTGSGRVYNEQFF. CDR3 nucleotides: TGTGCCAGCAGCTTAACGGGTAGCGGGAGGGTATACAATGAGCAGTTCTTC.

The chain employs TRBV10-3 and TRBJ2-1; 11 bases line up with TRBD2. This CDR3 spans 15 amino acids. J gave up 9 bases and V 0 bases, and 4 bases lay outside the gene matches. CDR1 is ENHRY and CDR2 is SYGVKD in the germline V gene. The CDR3 region is CAISESVAGGFEQFF. The CDR3 region has the DNA TGTGCCATCAGTGAGTCGGTAGCGGGAGGGTTTGAGCAGTTCTTC.

This clone showed up just a few times. The V and J genes are TRBV2 and TRBJ2-7, with D unclear. The CDR3 covers 10 residues. The germline CDR1 and CDR2 sequences are SNHLY and FYNNEI. Trimming removed 7 bases at V and 5 bases at J, with 6 bases between. The CDR3, as DNA: TGTGCCAGCACGTTCAACGAGCAGTACTTC. It translates to CASTFNEQYF. The whole variable domain, filled in from reference TRBV2 and TRBJ2-7, reads EPEVTQTPSHQVTQMGQEVILRCVPISNHLYFYWYRQILGQKVEFLVSFYNNEISEKSEIFDDQFSVERPDGSNFTLKIRSTKLEDSAMYFCASTFNEQYFGPGTRLTVT.

The chain links TRBV9 to TRBJ1-4; D is perhaps TRBD1 (5 bases). Germline V gene lookup returns CDR1 SGDLS and CDR2 YYNGEE. Deletions cut 0 bases from V and 11 bases from J, with 8 bases between. This CDR3 region has 12 residues. The CDR3 loop is CASSVDEGKLFF. In DNA, the CDR3 is TGTGCCAGCAGCGTAGACGAGGGGAAACTGTTTTTT. The whole variable domain, filled in from reference TRBV9 and TRBJ1-4, reads DSGVTQTPKHLITATGQRVTLRCSPRSGDLSVYWYQQSLDQGLQFLIQYYNGEERAKGNILERFSAQQFPDLHSELNLSSLELGDSALYFCASSVDEGKLFFGSGTQLSVL.

The chain couples TRBV4-3 to TRBJ1-2; the D gene is possibly TRBD1 (6 bases). The CDR3 contains 14 residues. The germline V gene encodes CDR1 LGHNA and CDR2 YSLEER. Trimming shortened V by 0 bases and J by 7 bases, and 12 bases separated the two germline ends. CDR3 sequence: CASSQDGQRAGYTF. Written as DNA, the CDR3 is TGCGCCAGCAGCCAAGACGGACAGCGAGCTGGCTACACCTTC.

V is TRBV9 and J is TRBJ1-2; 9 bases are a match to TRBD1. CDR3 length equals 13 residues. J lost 9 bases, V lost 0 bases, and 3 bases had no gene match. Germline loops: CDR1 SGDLS, CDR2 YYNGEE. The CDR3, as DNA: TGTGCCAGCAGCGTAGGGACAGGGGCGAGCTACACCTTC. It yields the protein CASSVGTGASYTF.

The rearrangement uses TRBV6-4 and TRBJ2-2, with a possible D match to TRBD2 (5 bases). There are 13 residues in the CDR3. V gave up 2 bases and J gave up 4 bases, with 5 bases separating them. Germline V lookup: CDR1 MRHNA, CDR2 SNTAGT. The CDR3 sequence is CASSDGSTGELFF. The CDR3 region has the DNA TGTGCCAGCAGTGACGGGAGCACCGGGGAGCTGTTTTTT.

This chain links TRBV7-9 with TRBJ2-3, with D hard to call. The CDR3 covers 15 residues. From germline, CDR1 is SEHNR and CDR2 FQNEAQ (reference sequence). Trimming pared 4 bases from V and 0 bases from J, leaving 11 bases between. The CDR3 DNA follows: TGTGCCAGCAGCTCACGCATTCCTAGCACAGATACGCAGTATTTT. Encoded protein: CASSSRIPSTDTQYF.

The rearrangement uses TRBV13 and TRBJ2-5; 7 bases fit TRBD2. The V and J ends lost 3 bases and 3 bases, in that order; junction bases with no gene match: 13. Germline V CDR1 and CDR2: PRHDT, FYEKMQ (reference sequence). The CDR3 extends over 17 amino acids. The CDR3 sequence: CASSLKTIREGEETQYF. In DNA form, the CDR3 reads TGTGCCAGCAGCTTGAAGACGATTAGGGAGGGAGAAGAGACCCAGTACTTC.

The chain links TRBV5-3 to TRBJ2-1; 12 bases map to TRBD2. TRBV5-3 is an ORF, and what it does is uncertain. With V trimmed by 5 bases and J by 4 bases, 13 bases remained unmatched. The length of the CDR3 is 18 residues. Here the CDR3 reads CARSLRLAGGGFYNEQFF. The CDR3 DNA follows: TGTGCCAGAAGTTTGCGCCTAGCGGGAGGGGGGTTTTACAATGAGCAGTTCTTC.

The chain carries TRBV11-3 and TRBJ2-2; TRBD2 matches at 8 bases. Germline V CDR1 and CDR2: SGHNT, YENEEA. V lost 2 bases to trimming and J lost 3 bases; unmatched junction nucleotides: 2. CDR3 length: 15 amino acids. DNA of the CDR3: TGTGCCAGCAGCTTATACGGGGGGGACACCGGGGAGCTGTTTTTT. Translated: CASSLYGGDTGELFF.

This clone was seen only a few times. This chain joins TRBV19 and TRBJ1-2; 7 nucleotides line up with TRBD1. This CDR3 spans 15 amino acids. Germline V gene sequence: CDR1 LNHDA, CDR2 SQIVND (reference sequence). V was pared by 7 bases and J by 4 bases, with 12 bases of the junction left unmatched. In DNA, the CDR3 is TGTGCCAGTATGGACAGGTACATCCCCTCCTATGGCTACACCTTC. Translated: CASMDRYIPSYGYTF.

The genes are TRBV7-2 and TRBJ2-7; 9 bases match TRBD1. Trimming removed 5 bases from V and 2 bases from J; junction bases left unmatched: 4. The CDR3 length is 14 residues. Germline V CDR1 and CDR2: SGHTA, FQGNSA. DNA of the CDR3: TGTGCCAGCAGCCCAGGACAGGGGACCTACGAGCAGTACTTC. Protein product: CASSPGQGTYEQYF.